This paragraph reports one T cell receptor beta chain. The sample belongs to a study of blood T cell repertoires in COVID-19. Study details: Some COVID-19 samples were acute and others convalescent; all came from the United States, Italy and Spain.

J was trimmed by 5 bases and V by 5 bases; bases with no gene match: 9. The CDR3 spans 16 residues. Germline CDR1 is SGHRS and CDR2 is YFSETQ. Original handling: The authors estimated nucleated cell counts from reference gene primer amplification. The method was immunoSEQ multiplex PCR; TCRdb's version includes in-frame clones alone and lacks a portion of them. D and trimming were read from the DNA, whereas the V and J calls and clone size are those reported in that table. The sample holds under 95,000 clones, 82% seen once. The chain combines TRBV5-1 with TRBJ2-3; 12 nucleotides match TRBD2. The receptor's source is a woman aged 80 or over with acute or convalescent COVID-19. The specimen sequenced was peripheral blood. The CDR3 sequence: CASRLLAGGPGDTQYF. The CDR3 DNA follows: TGCGCCAGCAGGCTGCTAGCGGGAGGGCCGGGAGATACGCAGTATTTT.